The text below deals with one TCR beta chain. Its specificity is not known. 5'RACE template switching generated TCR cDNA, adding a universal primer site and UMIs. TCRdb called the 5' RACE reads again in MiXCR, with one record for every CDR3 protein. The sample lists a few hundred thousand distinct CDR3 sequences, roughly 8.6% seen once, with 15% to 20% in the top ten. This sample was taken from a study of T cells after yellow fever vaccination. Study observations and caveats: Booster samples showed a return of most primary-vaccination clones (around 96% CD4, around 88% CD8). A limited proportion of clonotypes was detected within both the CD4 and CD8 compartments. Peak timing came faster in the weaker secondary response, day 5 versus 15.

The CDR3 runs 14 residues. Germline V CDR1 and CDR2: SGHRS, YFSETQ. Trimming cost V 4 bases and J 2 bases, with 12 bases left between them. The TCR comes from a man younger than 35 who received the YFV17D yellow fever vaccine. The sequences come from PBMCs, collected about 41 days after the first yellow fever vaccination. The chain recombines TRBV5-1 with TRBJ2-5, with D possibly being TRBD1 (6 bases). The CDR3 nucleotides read TGCGCCAGCAGCGCACGGGACAATCAAGAGACCCAGTACTTC. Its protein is CASSARDNQETQYF.